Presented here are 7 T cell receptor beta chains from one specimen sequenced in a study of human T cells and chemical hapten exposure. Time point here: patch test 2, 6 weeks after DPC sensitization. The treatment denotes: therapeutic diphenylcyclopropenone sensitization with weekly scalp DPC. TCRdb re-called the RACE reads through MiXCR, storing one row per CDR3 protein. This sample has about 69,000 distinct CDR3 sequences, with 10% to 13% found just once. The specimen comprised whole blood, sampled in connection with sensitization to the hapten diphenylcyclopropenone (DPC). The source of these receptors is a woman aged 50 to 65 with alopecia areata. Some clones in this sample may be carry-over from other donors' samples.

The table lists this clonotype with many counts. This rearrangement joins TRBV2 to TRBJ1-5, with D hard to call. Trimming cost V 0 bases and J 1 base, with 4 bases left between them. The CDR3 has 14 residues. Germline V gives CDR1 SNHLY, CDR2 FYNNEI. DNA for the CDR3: TGTGCCAGCAGTGAAGCGCGAAGCAATCAGCCCCAGCATTTT. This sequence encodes CASSEARSNQPQHF.

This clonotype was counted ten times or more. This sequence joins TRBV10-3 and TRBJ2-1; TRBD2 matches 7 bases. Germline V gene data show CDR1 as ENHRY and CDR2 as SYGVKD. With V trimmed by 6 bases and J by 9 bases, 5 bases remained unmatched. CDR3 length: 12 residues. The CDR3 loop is CAISRGGFEQFF. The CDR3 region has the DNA TGTGCCATCAGCCGGGGAGGGTTTGAGCAGTTCTTC.

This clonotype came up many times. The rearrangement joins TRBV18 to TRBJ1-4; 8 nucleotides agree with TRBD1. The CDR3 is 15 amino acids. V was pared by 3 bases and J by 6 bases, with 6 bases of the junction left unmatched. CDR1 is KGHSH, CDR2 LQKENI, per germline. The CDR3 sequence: CASSPLGTGDEKLFF. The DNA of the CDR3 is TGTGCCAGCTCACCTCTCGGGACAGGCGATGAAAAACTGTTTTTT.

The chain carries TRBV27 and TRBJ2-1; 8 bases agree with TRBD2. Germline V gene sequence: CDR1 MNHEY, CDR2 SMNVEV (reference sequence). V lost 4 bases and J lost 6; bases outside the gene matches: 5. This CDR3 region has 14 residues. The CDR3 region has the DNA TGTGCCAGCAGTTCAGCGGGAGTAAGCAATGAGCAGTTCTTC. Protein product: CASSSAGVSNEQFF.

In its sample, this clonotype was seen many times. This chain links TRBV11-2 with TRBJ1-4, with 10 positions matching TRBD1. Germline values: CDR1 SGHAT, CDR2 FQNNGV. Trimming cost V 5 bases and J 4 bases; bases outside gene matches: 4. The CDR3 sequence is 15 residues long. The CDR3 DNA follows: TGTGCCAGCAGCCAAGGGACAGGGGTTAATGAAAAACTGTTTTTT. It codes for CASSQGTGVNEKLFF.

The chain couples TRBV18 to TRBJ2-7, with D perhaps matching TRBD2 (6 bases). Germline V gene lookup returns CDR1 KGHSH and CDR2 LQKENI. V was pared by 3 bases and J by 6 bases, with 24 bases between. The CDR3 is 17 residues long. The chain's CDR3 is CASSPIRGGDWMGEQYF. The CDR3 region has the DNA TGTGCCAGCTCACCCATTCGGGGCGGGGACTGGATGGGCGAGCAGTACTTC.

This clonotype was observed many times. The CDR3 DNA follows: TGTGCCACCAGTGACGCAGGGAGGCCTGACTATGGCTACACCTTC. Translation: CATSDAGRPDYGYTF. This chain connects TRBV24-1 to TRBJ1-2; D is perhaps TRBD1 (5 bases). Deletions cut 4 bases from V and 3 bases from J, with 14 bases between. The CDR3 extends over 15 amino acids. CDR1 and CDR2 (germline): KGHDR, SFDVKD.